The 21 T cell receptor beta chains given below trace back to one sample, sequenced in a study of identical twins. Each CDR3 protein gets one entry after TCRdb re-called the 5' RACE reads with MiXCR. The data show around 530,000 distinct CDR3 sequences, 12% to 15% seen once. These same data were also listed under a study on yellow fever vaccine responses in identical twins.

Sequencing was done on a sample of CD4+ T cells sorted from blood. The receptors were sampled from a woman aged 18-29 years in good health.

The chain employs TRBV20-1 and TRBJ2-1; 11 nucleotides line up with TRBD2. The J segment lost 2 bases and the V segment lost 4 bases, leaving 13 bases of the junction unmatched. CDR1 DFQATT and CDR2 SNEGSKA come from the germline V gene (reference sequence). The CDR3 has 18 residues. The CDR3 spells CSATGLAGNSPPYNEQFF. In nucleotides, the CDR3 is TGCAGTGCTACCGGACTAGCGGGTAACTCCCCCCCCTACAATGAGCAGTTCTTC.

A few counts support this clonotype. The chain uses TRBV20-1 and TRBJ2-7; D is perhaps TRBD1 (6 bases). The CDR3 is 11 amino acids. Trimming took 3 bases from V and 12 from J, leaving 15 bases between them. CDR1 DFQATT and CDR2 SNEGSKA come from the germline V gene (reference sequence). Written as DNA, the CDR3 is TGCAGTGCTAGCTACACAGGGTTGTGGTACTTC. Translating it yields CSASYTGLWYF.

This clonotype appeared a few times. The CDR3 is CASSLGGRSDEQFF. In nucleotides, the CDR3 is TGTGCCAGCAGCTTAGGCGGGAGGTCAGATGAGCAGTTCTTC. V is TRBV7-3 and J is TRBJ2-1, with 8 bases lining up with TRBD2. CDR3 length: 14 amino acids. Germline assignment: CDR1 SGHTA and CDR2 FQGTGA. V was clipped by 2 bases and J by 8 bases; unmatched bases: 5. Drawing the rest from reference TRBV7-3 and TRBJ2-1, the complete variable domain is GAGVSQTPSNKVTEKGKYVELRCDPISGHTALYWYRQSLGQGPEFLIYFQGTGAADDSGLPNDRFFAVRPEGSVSTLKIQRTERGDSAVYLCASSLGGRSDEQFFGPGTRLTVL.

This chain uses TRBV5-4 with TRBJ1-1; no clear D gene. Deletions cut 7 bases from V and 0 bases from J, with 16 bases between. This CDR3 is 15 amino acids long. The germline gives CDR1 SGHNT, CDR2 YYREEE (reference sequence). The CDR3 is CASSPNKNMNTEAFF. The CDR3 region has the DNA TGTGCCAGCTCCCCAAATAAGAACATGAACACTGAAGCTTTCTTT.

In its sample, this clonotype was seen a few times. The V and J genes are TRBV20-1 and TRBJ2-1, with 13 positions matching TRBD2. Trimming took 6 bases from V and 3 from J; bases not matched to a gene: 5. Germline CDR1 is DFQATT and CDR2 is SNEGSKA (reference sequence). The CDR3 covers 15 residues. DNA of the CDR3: TGCAGTGCCTTGGGACTAGCGGGGAACTACAATGAGCAGTTCTTC. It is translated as CSALGLAGNYNEQFF.

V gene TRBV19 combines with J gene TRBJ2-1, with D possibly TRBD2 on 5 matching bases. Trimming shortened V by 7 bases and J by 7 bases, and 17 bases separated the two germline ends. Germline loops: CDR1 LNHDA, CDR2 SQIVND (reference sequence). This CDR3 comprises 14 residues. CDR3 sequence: CASKRGLLLNEQFF. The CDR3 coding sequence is TGTGCCAGTAAACGAGGACTCCTCTTGAATGAGCAGTTCTTC.

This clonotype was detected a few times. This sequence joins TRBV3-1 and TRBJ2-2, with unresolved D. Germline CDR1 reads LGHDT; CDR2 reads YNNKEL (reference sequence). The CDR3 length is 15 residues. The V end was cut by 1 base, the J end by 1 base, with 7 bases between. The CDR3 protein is CASSQGGVNTGELFF. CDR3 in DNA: TGTGCCAGCAGCCAAGGAGGAGTGAACACCGGGGAGCTGTTTTTT.

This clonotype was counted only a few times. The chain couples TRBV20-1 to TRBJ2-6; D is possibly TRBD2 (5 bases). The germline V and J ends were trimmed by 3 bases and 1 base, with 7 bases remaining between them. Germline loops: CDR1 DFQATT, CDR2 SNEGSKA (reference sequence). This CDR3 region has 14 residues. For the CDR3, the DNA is TGCAGTGCTAGTGGCGGGTCTGGGGCCAACGTCCTGACTTTC. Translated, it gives CSASGGSGANVLTF.

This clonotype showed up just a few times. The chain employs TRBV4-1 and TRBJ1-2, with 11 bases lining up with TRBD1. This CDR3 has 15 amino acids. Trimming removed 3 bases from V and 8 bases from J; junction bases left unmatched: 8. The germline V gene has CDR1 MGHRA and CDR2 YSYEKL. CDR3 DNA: TGCGCCAGCAGCCACCCCGGACAGGGGGCGGGGGGCTACACCTTC. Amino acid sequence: CASSHPGQGAGGYTF.

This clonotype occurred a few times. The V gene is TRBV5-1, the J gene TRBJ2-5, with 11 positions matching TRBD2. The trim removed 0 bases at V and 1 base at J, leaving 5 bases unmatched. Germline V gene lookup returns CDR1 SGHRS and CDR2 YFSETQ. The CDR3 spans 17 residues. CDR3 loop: CASSLGGTSGFQETQYF. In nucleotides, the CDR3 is TGCGCCAGCAGCTTGGGGGGGACTAGCGGATTCCAAGAGACCCAGTACTTC.

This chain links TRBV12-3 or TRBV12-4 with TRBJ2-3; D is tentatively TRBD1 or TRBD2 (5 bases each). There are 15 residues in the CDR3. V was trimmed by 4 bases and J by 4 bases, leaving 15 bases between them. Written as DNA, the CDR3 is TGTGCCAGCAGTTGGGGGAGTACCCCCGCAGATACGCAGTATTTT. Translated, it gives CASSWGSTPADTQYF.

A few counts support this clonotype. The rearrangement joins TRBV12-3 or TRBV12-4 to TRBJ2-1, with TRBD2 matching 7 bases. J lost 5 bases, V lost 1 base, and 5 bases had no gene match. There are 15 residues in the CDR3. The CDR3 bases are TGTGCCAGCAGTTTAGGGGGGACTATTGACAATGAGCAGTTCTTC. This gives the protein CASSLGGTIDNEQFF.

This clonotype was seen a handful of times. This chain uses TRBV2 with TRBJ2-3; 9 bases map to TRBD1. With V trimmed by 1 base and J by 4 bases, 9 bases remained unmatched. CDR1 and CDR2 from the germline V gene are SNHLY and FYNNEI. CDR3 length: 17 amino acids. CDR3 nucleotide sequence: TGTGCCAGCAGTGAAGTTGACAGGGGGATCGGTTCAGATACGCAGTATTTT. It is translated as CASSEVDRGIGSDTQYF.

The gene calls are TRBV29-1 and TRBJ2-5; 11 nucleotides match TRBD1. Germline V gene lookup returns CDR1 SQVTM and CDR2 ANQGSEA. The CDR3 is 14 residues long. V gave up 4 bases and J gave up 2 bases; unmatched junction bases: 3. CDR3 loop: CSVAGDRGQETQYF. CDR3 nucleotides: TGCAGCGTTGCGGGGGACAGGGGGCAAGAGACCCAGTACTTC.

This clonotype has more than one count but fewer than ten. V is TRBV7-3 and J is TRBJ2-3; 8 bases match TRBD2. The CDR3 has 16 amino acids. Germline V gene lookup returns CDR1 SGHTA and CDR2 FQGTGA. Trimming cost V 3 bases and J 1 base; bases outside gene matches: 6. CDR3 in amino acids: CASSFQPGGGTDTQYF. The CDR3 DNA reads TGTGCCAGCAGCTTCCAACCCGGGGGGGGCACAGATACGCAGTATTTT.

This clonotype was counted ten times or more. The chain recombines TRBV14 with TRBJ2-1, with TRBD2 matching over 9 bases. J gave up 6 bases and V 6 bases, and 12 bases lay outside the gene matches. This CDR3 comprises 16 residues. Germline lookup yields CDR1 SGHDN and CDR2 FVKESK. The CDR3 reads CASSTNGAGGRNEQFF. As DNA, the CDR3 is TGTGCCAGCAGTACAAACGGAGCGGGAGGCCGCAATGAGCAGTTCTTC.

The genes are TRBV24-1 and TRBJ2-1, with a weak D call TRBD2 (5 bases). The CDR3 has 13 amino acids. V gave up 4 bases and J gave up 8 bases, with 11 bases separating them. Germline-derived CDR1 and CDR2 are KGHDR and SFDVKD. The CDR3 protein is CATSEEERHEQFF. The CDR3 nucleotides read TGTGCCACCAGTGAGGAGGAGAGGCATGAGCAGTTCTTC.

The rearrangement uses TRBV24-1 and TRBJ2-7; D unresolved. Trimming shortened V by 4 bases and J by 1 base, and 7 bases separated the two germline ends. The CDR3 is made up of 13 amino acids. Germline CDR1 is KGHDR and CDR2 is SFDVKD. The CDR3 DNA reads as TGTGCCACCAGTGACGCTCCTTCCTACGAGCAGTACTTC. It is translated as CATSDAPSYEQYF.

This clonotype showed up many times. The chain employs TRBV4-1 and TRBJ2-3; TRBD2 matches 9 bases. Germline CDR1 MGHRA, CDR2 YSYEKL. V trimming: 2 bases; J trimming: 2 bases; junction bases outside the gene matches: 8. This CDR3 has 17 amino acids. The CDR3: CASSQPPTSGYTDTQYF. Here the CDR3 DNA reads TGCGCCAGCAGCCAACCGCCTACTAGCGGGTACACAGATACGCAGTATTTT.

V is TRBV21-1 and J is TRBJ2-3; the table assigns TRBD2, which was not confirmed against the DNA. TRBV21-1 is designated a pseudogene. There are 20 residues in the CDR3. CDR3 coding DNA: TGTGCCAGCAGCAAAGTGAGGCTAGCGGGGGGGACGCCGAACACAGATACGCAGTATTTT. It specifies CASSKVRLAGGTPNTDTQYF.

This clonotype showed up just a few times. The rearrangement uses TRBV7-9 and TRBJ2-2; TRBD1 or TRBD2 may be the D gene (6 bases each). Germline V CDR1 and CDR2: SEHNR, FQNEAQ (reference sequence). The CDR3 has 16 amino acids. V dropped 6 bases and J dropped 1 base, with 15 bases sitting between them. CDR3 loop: CASSNPGALNTGELFF. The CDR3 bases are TGTGCCAGCAGTAACCCGGGGGCACTGAACACCGGGGAGCTGTTTTTT.